In its sample, the clone carrying this T cell receptor (beta chain) was seen once. CD4+ cells underwent separation, giving CD45RA+ naive and CD45RA-negative memory subsets. Method: immunoSEQ multiplex PCR; TCRdb's copy keeps in-frame clones and lacks some. The data hold 2 million to 2.5 million clones, with approximately 93% observed a single time. This entry is derived from a study of shared clonotypes between healthy human individuals. The CDR3 extends over 15 amino acids. Looked up from germline, CDR1 is SGDLS and CDR2 is YYNGEE. V lost 4 bases and J lost 2, with 14 bases in between. The sequencing sample was made of naive CD4+ T cells from PBMCs. The subset here: CD45RA+ positively selected. The TCR originated in a man between 18 and 35 years old in good health. Some clones in this sample may be carry-over from other donors' samples. This chain uses TRBV9 with TRBJ2-3; D may be TRBD1 (6 bases). As DNA, the CDR3 is TGTGCCAGCAGCCCTGTGGGACACCACACAGATACGCAGTATTTT. Translating gives CASSPVGHHTDTQYF.